These 30 T cell receptor beta chains were all obtained from the same sample, sequenced in a study of T-cell memory formation after mild COVID-19. TCRdb ran MiXCR on the 5' RACE reads and lists one entry per CDR3 protein. The data show approximately 240,000 distinct CDR3 sequences, roughly 15% seen once. Sequencing input: PBMCs or a T cell subset sorted from them (not recorded which). The receptors here all came from a man aged 18 to 29 who had mild COVID-19 (a few samples of this study predate the infection). Cell type and time point are not known.

This clonotype was counted a few times. This chain links TRBV3-1 with TRBJ2-1, with a weak D call TRBD2 (5 bases). The ends were cut back, 4 bases at V and 0 bases at J, with 7 bases in the middle. Per germline, CDR1 LGHDT and CDR2 YNNKEL (reference sequence). The CDR3 length is 14 residues. Here the CDR3 DNA reads TGTGCCAGCAGCCGACGGGACTCCTACAATGAGCAGTTCTTC. Translated: CASSRRDSYNEQFF.

The gene calls are TRBV4-3 and TRBJ1-4, with D possibly being TRBD1 (6 bases). The ends were cut back, 3 bases at V and 4 bases at J, with 12 bases in the middle. The V gene's germline CDR1 is LGHNA and CDR2 YSLEER. The CDR3 consists of 15 residues. In DNA form, the CDR3 reads TGCGCCAGCAGCCAGCTTGGGGGCTTTAATGAAAAACTGTTTTTT. It yields the protein CASSQLGGFNEKLFF.

This clonotype has more than one count but fewer than ten. The chain has TRBV20-1 and TRBJ1-1; 7 bases match TRBD1. The ends lost 5 bases at V and 5 bases at J; junction bases unmatched: 8. The CDR3 is made up of 13 amino acids. Germline-derived CDR1 and CDR2 are DFQATT and SNEGSKA (reference sequence). The CDR3 region has the DNA TGCAGTGCTGACGGGACAGCGGGGACTGAAGCTTTCTTT. It codes for CSADGTAGTEAFF.

In its sample, this clonotype was seen a few times. The rearrangement links TRBV2 to TRBJ2-7; 7 bases align to TRBD2. The CDR3 runs 13 residues. Germline V gives CDR1 SNHLY, CDR2 FYNNEI. V shed 7 bases, J shed 2 bases, and the junction held 5 bases outside the gene matches. The CDR3 coding sequence is TGTGCCAGCACTTGGGGGGGAGCCTACGAGCAGTACGTC. This encodes CASTWGGAYEQYV.

This clonotype has at least ten counts. The V gene is TRBV7-9, the J gene TRBJ2-2; no definite D call. Trimming took 10 bases from V and 8 from J, leaving 5 bases between them. Per germline, CDR1 SEHNR and CDR2 FQNEAQ (reference sequence). The CDR3 extends over 9 amino acids. CDR3 in DNA: TGTGCCACCGCGGGGGAGCTGTTTTTT. Amino acid sequence: CATAGELFF.

The chain couples TRBV5-1 to TRBJ1-2; D is perhaps TRBD1 (6 bases). The CDR3 is 13 residues long. Trimming removed 2 bases at V and 7 bases at J, with 12 bases between. In germline, CDR1 is SGHRS, CDR2 YFSETQ. CDR3 bases: TGCGCCAGCAGCTTACCAGGGGAGGGTGGCTACACCTTC. This gives the protein CASSLPGEGGYTF.

This clonotype has only a few counts. The chain carries TRBV5-4 and TRBJ1-2; D might be TRBD1 (6 bases). The V end lost 0 bases, the J end lost 3 bases, and 9 bases lay between the germline ends. The CDR3 has 14 amino acids. Per germline, CDR1 SGHNT and CDR2 YYREEE (reference sequence). CDR3 amino acids: CASSLVGQYYGYTF. The CDR3 DNA is TGTGCCAGCAGCTTGGTCGGACAGTACTATGGCTACACCTTC.

The chain combines TRBV12-3 or TRBV12-4 with TRBJ2-2, with D perhaps assigned TRBD1 or TRBD2 (5 bases each). The CDR3 sequence is 15 residues long. Trimming pared 4 bases from V and 4 bases from J, leaving 13 bases between. The CDR3 reads CASSSRGAGTGELFF. The CDR3 bases are TGTGCCAGCAGTTCCCGGGGCGCTGGCACCGGGGAGCTGTTTTTT.

The rearrangement uses TRBV9 and TRBJ2-1, with D possibly being TRBD2 (7 bases). Trimming removed 2 bases at V and 8 bases at J, with 14 bases between. The length of the CDR3 is 14 residues. Germline CDR1 SGDLS, CDR2 YYNGEE. CDR3 bases: TGTGCCAGCAGCGTTGGGAGGGGGGACGATGAGCAGTTCTTC. This sequence encodes CASSVGRGDDEQFF.

In this sample, this clonotype turned up a few times. This chain links TRBV20-1 with TRBJ1-2, with TRBD1 as a possible D gene (6 bases). The CDR3 length is 12 residues. The V gene's germline CDR1 is DFQATT and CDR2 SNEGSKA (reference sequence). V lost 8 bases, J lost 4 bases, and 14 bases lay in between. The DNA for the CDR3 is TGCAGTACCTTAACAGGGATCTATGGCTACACCTTC. Protein product: CSTLTGIYGYTF.

This clonotype has more than one count but fewer than ten. This chain uses TRBV9 with TRBJ2-7, with D perhaps TRBD2 (7 bases). The CDR3 runs to 14 residues. The germline V gene has CDR1 SGDLS and CDR2 YYNGEE. Trimming removed 0 bases at V and 4 bases at J, with 11 bases between. CDR3 sequence: CASSVEQGGYEQYF. Written as DNA, the CDR3 is TGTGCCAGCAGCGTAGAACAGGGAGGGTACGAGCAGTACTTC.

The chain is built from TRBV3-1 and TRBJ2-5; TRBD2 matches 8 bases. CDR1 and CDR2 (germline): LGHDT, YNNKEL (reference sequence). There are 14 residues in the CDR3. V was pared by 4 bases and J by 4 bases, with 5 bases of the junction left unmatched. The DNA of the CDR3 is TGTGCCAGCAGCCCGTCGGGGGGGCTAGAGACCCAGTACTTC. This sequence encodes CASSPSGGLETQYF.

The chain is built from TRBV7-3 and TRBJ2-1, with TRBD1 matching 8 bases. The J segment lost 5 bases and the V segment lost 5 bases, leaving 2 bases of the junction unmatched. The CDR3 spans 13 residues. Germline V gene sequence: CDR1 SGHTA, CDR2 FQGTGA. CDR3 DNA: TGTGCCAGCAGCGGACAGGGAAACAATGAGCAGTTCTTC. This codes for CASSGQGNNEQFF.

This sequence joins TRBV5-5 and TRBJ1-5; TRBD1 agrees at 8 bases. The CDR3 is 15 amino acids. Germline trimming cut 5 bases from V and 4 bases from J; bases unmatched to any gene: 8. Germline CDR1 is SGHKS and CDR2 is YYEKEE (reference sequence). The CDR3 here is CASRKQGVGNQPQHF. The CDR3 coding sequence is TGTGCCAGCAGAAAACAGGGGGTTGGGAATCAGCCCCAGCATTTT.

This clonotype was counted ten times or more. The genes are TRBV27 and TRBJ2-7, with D possibly being TRBD2 (5 bases). This CDR3 spans 14 amino acids. Germline assignment: CDR1 MNHEY and CDR2 SMNVEV (reference sequence). V lost 10 bases to trimming and J lost 0 bases, with 16 bases between them. This CDR3 reads CATRKEGHSYEQYF. In DNA form, the CDR3 reads TGTGCCACCCGGAAAGAGGGCCACTCCTACGAGCAGTACTTC.

This clonotype was seen just once. V and J are TRBV6-2 or TRBV6-3 and TRBJ1-1; D perhaps matches TRBD1 (5 bases). V was cut by 6 bases and J by 4 bases, with 12 bases left in between. This CDR3 region has 13 residues. Per germline, CDR1 MNHEY and CDR2 SVGEGT. CDR3 amino acids: CASRPQGGTEAFF. CDR3 sequence (DNA): TGTGCCAGCAGACCCCAGGGTGGCACTGAAGCTTTCTTT.

The chain combines TRBV7-3 with TRBJ2-7; maybe TRBD1 (5 bases). Germline V gene data show CDR1 as SGHTA and CDR2 as FQGTGA. Trimming left V 5 bases short and J 3 bases short, with 14 bases between. The length of the CDR3 is 14 residues. As DNA, the CDR3 is TGTGCCAGCAGCCAGGGCGGCAGTAACTACGAGCAGTACTTC. It yields the protein CASSQGGSNYEQYF.

This clonotype turned up a few times. This chain uses TRBV7-2 with TRBJ1-1; D unclear. The length of the CDR3 is 13 residues. Germline values: CDR1 SGHTA, CDR2 FQGNSA. V was cut by 0 bases and J by 11 bases, with 13 bases left in between. The CDR3 sequence: CASSLALAPRAFF. Here the CDR3 DNA reads TGTGCCAGCAGCTTAGCGTTAGCGCCCCGGGCTTTCTTT.

This clonotype was seen many times. The chain has TRBV10-3 and TRBJ2-7; maybe TRBD2 (6 bases). Trimming stripped 10 bases from V and 3 bases from J, with 10 bases between. The CDR3 loop spans 11 amino acids. Germline CDR1 and CDR2: ENHRY and SYGVKD. The CDR3 region is CATRDFYEQYV. For the CDR3, the DNA is TGTGCCACGAGGGACTTCTACGAGCAGTACGTC.

This clonotype was detected ten times or more. The V call is TRBV5-1, the J call TRBJ2-5; D is unclear. With 4 bases removed from V and 2 bases from J, the gap between germline ends came to 6 bases. The CDR3 extends over 12 amino acids. The germline V gene encodes CDR1 SGHRS and CDR2 YFSETQ. The CDR3 nucleotides read TGCGCCAGCAGCATTCAACAAGAGACCCAGTACTTC. This translates into CASSIQQETQYF. Complete variable domain (other parts from reference TRBV5-1 and TRBJ2-5): KAGVTQTPRYLIKTRGQQVTLSCSPISGHRSVSWYQQTPGQGLQFLFEYFSETQRNKGNFPGRFSGRQFSNSRSEMNVSTLELGDSALYLCASSIQQETQYFGPGTRLLVL.

This clonotype was counted ten times or more. The chain employs TRBV6-5 and TRBJ2-3, with 12 bases lining up with TRBD1. The germline CDR1 and CDR2 sequences are MNHEY and SVGAGI. The V segment lost 8 bases and the J segment 14 bases; nucleotides outside the gene matches: 8. This CDR3 has 12 amino acids. The chain's CDR3 is CASRKGTGGPYF. CDR3 bases: TGTGCCAGCCGTAAAGGGACAGGGGGCCCGTATTTT.

V usage is TRBV9 and J usage is TRBJ2-5; TRBD2 matches at 9 bases. CDR3 size: 15 residues. In germline, CDR1 is SGDLS, CDR2 YYNGEE. The V and J ends lost 4 bases and 5 bases, in that order; junction bases with no gene match: 9. CDR3 residues: CASSPGTSFGETQYF. The CDR3 nucleotides read TGTGCCAGCAGCCCCGGGACTAGCTTCGGCGAGACCCAGTACTTC.

The V call is TRBV20-1, the J call TRBJ1-5; no definite D call. Germline V gene data show CDR1 as DFQATT and CDR2 as SNEGSKA (reference sequence). The CDR3 extends over 10 amino acids. V was trimmed by 5 bases and J by 8 bases, leaving 7 bases between them. The CDR3 coding sequence is TGCAGTGCTGGCTTTGAGCCCCAGCATTTT. Translated, it gives CSAGFEPQHF.

This clonotype has just a few counts. The genes are TRBV6-6 and TRBJ2-2; TRBD1 is a possible D gene (6 bases). CDR1 is MNHNY, CDR2 SVGAGI, per germline (reference sequence). V was cut by 7 bases and J by 3 bases, with 15 bases left in between. The CDR3 runs 15 residues. Here the CDR3 DNA reads TGTGCCAGCAAAAAACAGGGAAAGGACACCGGGGAGCTGTTTTTT. Translation gives CASKKQGKDTGELFF.

This clonotype was detected many times. The V call is TRBV6-2 or TRBV6-3, the J call TRBJ1-5, with 9 bases matching TRBD1. This CDR3 has 16 amino acids. Trimming cost V 5 bases and J 7 bases; bases outside gene matches: 12. CDR1 is MNHEY, CDR2 SVGEGT, per germline. CDR3 in amino acids: CASSRGRIDRGQPQHF. CDR3 nucleotides: TGTGCCAGCAGTCGAGGGAGAATTGACAGGGGGCAGCCCCAGCATTTT.

This clonotype was counted many times. J is TRBJ1-1 and V is TRBV12-3 or TRBV12-4; no reliable D call. The CDR3 extends over 12 amino acids. The V end was cut by 3 bases, the J end by 9 bases, with 11 bases between. In nucleotides, the CDR3 is TGTGCCAGCAGTTTGGATAGGCGACAAGCTTTCTTT. Its protein product is CASSLDRRQAFF.

The chain uses TRBV29-1 and TRBJ2-6; TRBD1 matches at 9 bases. The CDR3 loop spans 14 amino acids. Germline V CDR1 and CDR2: SQVTM, ANQGSEA. V was pared by 6 bases and J by 4 bases, with 4 bases of the junction left unmatched. The chain's CDR3 is CSVQGALGANVLTF. The CDR3, as DNA: TGCAGCGTACAGGGGGCCCTGGGGGCCAACGTCCTGACTTTC. The whole variable domain, filled in from reference TRBV29-1 and TRBJ2-6, reads SAVISQKPSRDICQRGTSLTIQCQVDSQVTMMFWYRQQPGQSLTLIATANQGSEATYESGFVIDKFPISRPNLTFSTLTVSNMSPEDSSIYLCSVQGALGANVLTFGAGSRLTVL.

This clonotype was counted between two and nine times. The chain uses TRBV4-2 and TRBJ1-1; possibly TRBD1 for D (6 bases). Trimming took off 0 bases at V and 5 bases at J, with 13 bases between the two ends. Germline V gives CDR1 LGHNA, CDR2 YNFKEQ. The CDR3 totals 15 residues. Here the CDR3 reads CASSQEEGGRTEAFF. In nucleotides, the CDR3 is TGTGCCAGCAGCCAAGAGGAGGGGGGCCGGACTGAAGCTTTCTTT.

The CDR3 DNA sequence: TGTGCCAGCAGTACGCCGGACAGGGGATCCTACAATGAGCAGTTCTTC. This sequence encodes CASSTPDRGSYNEQFF. V usage is TRBV27 and J usage is TRBJ2-1, with 9 bases fitting TRBD1. With 5 bases clipped from V and 1 base from J, the junction kept 6 bases outside the gene matches. Per germline, CDR1 MNHEY and CDR2 SMNVEV (reference sequence). The CDR3 contains 16 residues.

This clonotype appeared a few times. The rearrangement links TRBV7-2 to TRBJ2-7; D possibly corresponds to TRBD1 (6 bases). Germline V CDR1 and CDR2: SGHTA, FQGNSA. The V gene lost 4 bases and the J gene lost 6 bases, with 13 bases spanning the gap. This CDR3 has 13 amino acids. This CDR3 is CASSSGHLREQYV. The CDR3 DNA reads TGTGCCAGCAGCTCGGGACACCTTCGCGAGCAGTACGTC.